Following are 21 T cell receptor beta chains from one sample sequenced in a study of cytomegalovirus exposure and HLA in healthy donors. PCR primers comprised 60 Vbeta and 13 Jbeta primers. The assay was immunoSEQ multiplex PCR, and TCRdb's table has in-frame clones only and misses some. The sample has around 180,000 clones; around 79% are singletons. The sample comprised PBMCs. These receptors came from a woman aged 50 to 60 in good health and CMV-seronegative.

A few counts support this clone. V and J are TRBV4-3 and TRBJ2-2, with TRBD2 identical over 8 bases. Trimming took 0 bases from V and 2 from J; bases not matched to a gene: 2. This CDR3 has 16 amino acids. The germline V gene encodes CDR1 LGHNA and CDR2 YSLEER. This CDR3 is CASSQELADNTGELFF. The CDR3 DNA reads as TGCGCCAGCAGCCAAGAACTAGCGGACAACACCGGGGAGCTGTTTTTT.

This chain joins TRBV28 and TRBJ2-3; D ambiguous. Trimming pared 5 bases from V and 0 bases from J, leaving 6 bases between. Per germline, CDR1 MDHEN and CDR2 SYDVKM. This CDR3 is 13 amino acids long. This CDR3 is CASSLFSTDTQYF. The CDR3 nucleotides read TGTGCCAGCAGTCTCTTTAGCACAGATACGCAGTATTTT.

The CDR3 nucleotides read TGTGCCTGGAGTGTGGGACAGTCCGACCCCCAGTACTTC. Its protein product is CAWSVGQSDPQYF. V is TRBV30 and J is TRBJ2-4, with 7 bases matching TRBD1. This CDR3 contains 13 residues. The germline V gene has CDR1 GTSNPN and CDR2 SVGIG (reference sequence). Trimming took 0 bases from V and 13 from J; bases not matched to a gene: 9.

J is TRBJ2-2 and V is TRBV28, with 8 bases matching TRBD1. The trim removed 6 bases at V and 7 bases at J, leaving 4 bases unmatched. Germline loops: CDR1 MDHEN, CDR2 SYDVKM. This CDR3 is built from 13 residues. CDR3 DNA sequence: TGTGCCAGCAGGGAGACAGGGGTCGGGGAGCTGTTTTTT. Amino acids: CASRETGVGELFF. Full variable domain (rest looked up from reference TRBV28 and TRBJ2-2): DVKVTQSSRYLVKRTGEKVFLECVQDMDHENMFWYRQDPGLGLRLIYFSYDVKMKEKGDIPEGYSVSREKKERFSLILESASTNQTSMYLCASRETGVGELFFGEGSRLTVL.

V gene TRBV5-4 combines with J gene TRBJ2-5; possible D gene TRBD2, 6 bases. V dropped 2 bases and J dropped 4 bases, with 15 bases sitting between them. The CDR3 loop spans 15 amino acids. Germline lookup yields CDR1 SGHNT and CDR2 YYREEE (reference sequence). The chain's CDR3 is CASSFRDSKVETQYF. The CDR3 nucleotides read TGTGCCAGCAGCTTCCGGGACTCCAAGGTAGAGACCCAGTACTTC.

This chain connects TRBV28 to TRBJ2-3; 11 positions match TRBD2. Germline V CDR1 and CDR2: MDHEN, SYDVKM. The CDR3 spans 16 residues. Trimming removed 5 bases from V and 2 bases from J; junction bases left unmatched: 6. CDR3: CASSLAGGRNTDTQYF. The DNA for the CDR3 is TGTGCCAGCAGTCTAGCGGGAGGAAGGAACACAGATACGCAGTATTTT.

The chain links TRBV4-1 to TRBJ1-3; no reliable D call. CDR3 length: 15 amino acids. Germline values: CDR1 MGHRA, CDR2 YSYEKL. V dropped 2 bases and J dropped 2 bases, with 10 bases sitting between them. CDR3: CASSQNTRTGNTIYF. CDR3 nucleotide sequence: TGCGCCAGCAGCCAAAATACCAGGACTGGAAACACCATATATTTT.

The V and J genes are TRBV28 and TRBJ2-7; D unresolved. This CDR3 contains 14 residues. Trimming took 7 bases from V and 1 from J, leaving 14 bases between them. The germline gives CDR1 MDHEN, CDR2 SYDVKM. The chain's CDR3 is CASIGAVSSYEQYF. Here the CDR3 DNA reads TGTGCCAGCATCGGAGCCGTGTCATCCTACGAGCAGTACTTC.

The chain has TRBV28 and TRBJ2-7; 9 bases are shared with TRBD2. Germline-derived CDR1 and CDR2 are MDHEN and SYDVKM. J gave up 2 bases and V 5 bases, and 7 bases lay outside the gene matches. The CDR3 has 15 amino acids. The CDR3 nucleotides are TGTGCCAGCAGTGCTGATTTAGCGGGAGCCTACGAGCAGTACTTC. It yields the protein CASSADLAGAYEQYF.

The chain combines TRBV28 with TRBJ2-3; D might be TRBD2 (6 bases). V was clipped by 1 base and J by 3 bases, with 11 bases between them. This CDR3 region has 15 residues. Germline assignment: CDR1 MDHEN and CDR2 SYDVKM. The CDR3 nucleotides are TGTGCCAGCAGTTTATCGACGGGAGTTACAGATACGCAGTATTTT. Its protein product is CASSLSTGVTDTQYF.

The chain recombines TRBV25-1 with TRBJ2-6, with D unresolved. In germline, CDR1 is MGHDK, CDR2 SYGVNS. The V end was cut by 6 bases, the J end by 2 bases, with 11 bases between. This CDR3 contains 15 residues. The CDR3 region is CASSRNPPGANVLTF. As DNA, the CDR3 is TGTGCCAGCAGCAGAAACCCTCCTGGGGCCAACGTCCTGACTTTC.

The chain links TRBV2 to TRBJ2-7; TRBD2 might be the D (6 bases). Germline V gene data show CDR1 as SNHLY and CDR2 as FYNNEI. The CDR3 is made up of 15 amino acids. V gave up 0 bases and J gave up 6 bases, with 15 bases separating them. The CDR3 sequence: CASSEAPGGVFEQYF. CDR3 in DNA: TGTGCCAGCAGTGAAGCGCCCGGGGGTGTATTCGAGCAGTACTTC.

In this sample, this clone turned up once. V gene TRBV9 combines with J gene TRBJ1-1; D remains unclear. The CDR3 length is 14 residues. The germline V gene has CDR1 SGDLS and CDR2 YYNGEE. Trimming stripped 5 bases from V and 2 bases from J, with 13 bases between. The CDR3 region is CASSRNQANTEAFF. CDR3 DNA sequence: TGTGCCAGCAGTCGTAATCAAGCCAACACTGAAGCTTTCTTT.

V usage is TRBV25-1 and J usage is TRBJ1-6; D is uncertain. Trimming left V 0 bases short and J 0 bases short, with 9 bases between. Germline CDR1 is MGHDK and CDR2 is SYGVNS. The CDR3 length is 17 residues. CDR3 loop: CASSEYQRSSYNSPLHF. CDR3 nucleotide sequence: TGTGCCAGCAGTGAATATCAGAGGAGCTCCTATAATTCACCCCTCCACTTT. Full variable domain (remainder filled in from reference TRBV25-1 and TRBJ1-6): EADIYQTPRYLVIGTGKKITLECSQTMGHDKMYWYQQDPGMELHLIHYSYGVNSTEKGDLSSESTVSRIRTEHFPLTLESARPSHTSQYLCASSEYQRSSYNSPLHFGNGTRLTVT.

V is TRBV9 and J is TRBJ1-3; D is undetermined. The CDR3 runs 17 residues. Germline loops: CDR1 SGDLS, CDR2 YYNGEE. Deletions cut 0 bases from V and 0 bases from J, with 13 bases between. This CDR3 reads CASSVALSTSSGNTIYF. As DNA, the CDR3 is TGTGCCAGCAGCGTAGCCTTATCGACATCCTCTGGAAACACCATATATTTT.

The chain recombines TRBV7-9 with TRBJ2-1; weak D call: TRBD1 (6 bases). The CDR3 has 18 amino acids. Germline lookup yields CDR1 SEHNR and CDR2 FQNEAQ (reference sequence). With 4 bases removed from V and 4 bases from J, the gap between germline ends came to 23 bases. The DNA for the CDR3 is TGTGCCAGCAGCTCTGGGGGCACCCTTGGGGGCAGGTACAATGAGCAGTTCTTC. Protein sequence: CASSSGGTLGGRYNEQFF.

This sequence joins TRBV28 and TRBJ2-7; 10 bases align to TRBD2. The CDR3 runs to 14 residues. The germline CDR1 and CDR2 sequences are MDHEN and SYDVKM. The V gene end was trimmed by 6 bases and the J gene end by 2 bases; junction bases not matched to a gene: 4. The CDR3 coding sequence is TGTGCCAGCAGCTTAAGCGGGGGGGCCTACGAGCAGTACTTC. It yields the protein CASSLSGGAYEQYF.

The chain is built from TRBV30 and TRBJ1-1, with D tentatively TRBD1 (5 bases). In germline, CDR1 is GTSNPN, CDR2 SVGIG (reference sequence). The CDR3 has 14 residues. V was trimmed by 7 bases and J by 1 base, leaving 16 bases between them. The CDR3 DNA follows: TGTGCCTCGGCTCGCGGGACGGAGAACACTGAAGCTTTCTTT. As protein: CASARGTENTEAFF.

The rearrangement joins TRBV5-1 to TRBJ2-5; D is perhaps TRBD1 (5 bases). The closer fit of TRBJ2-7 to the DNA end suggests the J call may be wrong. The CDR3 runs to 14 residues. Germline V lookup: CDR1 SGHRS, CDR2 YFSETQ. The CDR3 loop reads CASSLGQGSYEQYF. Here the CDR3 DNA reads TGCGCCAGCAGCTTGGGTCAGGGTTCCTACGAGCAGTACTTC.

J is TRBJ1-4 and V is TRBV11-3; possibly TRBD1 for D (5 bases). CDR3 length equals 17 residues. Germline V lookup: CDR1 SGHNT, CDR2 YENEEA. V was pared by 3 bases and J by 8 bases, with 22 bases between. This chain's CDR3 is CASSFYRQGGLGEKLFF. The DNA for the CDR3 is TGTGCCAGCAGCTTTTACCGTCAGGGAGGGCTGGGGGAAAAACTGTTTTTT.

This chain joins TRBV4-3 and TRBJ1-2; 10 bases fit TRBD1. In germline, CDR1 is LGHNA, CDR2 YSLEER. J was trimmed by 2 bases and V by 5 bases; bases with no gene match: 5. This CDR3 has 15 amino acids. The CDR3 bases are TGCGCCAGCAGCACCCGGGACAGGGGAAACTATGGCTACACCTTC. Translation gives CASSTRDRGNYGYTF.